The present TCR beta chain was sequenced within a study of T-cell reconstitution after alpha-beta-depleted transplantation in children. General study results and limits: Expanded graft clones, several hundred of them, were reportedly the source of alpha-beta T cells about two months after transplant.

This clonotype appeared many times. Its antigen remains unknown. The authors prepared the TCRbeta library with unique molecular identifiers. TCRdb analysed the PCR reads with MiXCR anew, one entry per CDR3 protein. The sample lists about 610,000 distinct CDR3 sequences, roughly a quarter occurring once. The material sequenced was PBMCs, taken before TCRalphabeta/CD19-depleted stem cell transplant. The origin of this receptor is a boy under two years old with Wiskott-Aldrich syndrome, due to receive a stem cell transplant.

The CDR3 is CASSLGRYEQYF. DNA of the CDR3: TGTGCCAGCAGTTTAGGCAGGTACGAGCAGTACTTC. The chain couples TRBV12-3 or TRBV12-4 to TRBJ2-7; no clear D. This CDR3 comprises 12 residues. V dropped 1 base and J dropped 4 bases, with 5 bases sitting between them.